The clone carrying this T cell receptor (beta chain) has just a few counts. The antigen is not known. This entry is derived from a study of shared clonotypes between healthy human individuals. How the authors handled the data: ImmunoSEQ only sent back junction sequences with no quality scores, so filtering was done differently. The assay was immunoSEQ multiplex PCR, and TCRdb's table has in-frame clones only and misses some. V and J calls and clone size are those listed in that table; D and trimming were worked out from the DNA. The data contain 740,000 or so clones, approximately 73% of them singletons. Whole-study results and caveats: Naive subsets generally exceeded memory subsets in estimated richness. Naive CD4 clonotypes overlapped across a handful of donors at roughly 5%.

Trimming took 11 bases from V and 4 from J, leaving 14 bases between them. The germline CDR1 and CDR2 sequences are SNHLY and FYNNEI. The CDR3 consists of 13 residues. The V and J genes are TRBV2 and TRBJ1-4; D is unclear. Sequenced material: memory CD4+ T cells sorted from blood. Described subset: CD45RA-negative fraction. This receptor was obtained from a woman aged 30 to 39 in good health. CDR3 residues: CASTTVFNEKLFF. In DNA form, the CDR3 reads TGTGCCTCCACTACAGTTTTTAATGAAAAACTGTTTTTT.